This T cell receptor beta chain was recovered during a study of cytomegalovirus exposure and HLA in healthy donors. Regarding the study as a whole: A later analysis showed that HLA-associated TCR beta chains had undergone more clonal expansion than equally common others.

This CDR3 region has 12 residues. Germline loops: CDR1 SGHTA, CDR2 FQGTGA. Trimming stripped 0 bases from V and 9 bases from J, with 6 bases between. PCR was performed using 60 Vbeta and 13 Jbeta primers. Clones were sequenced by immunoSEQ multiplex PCR, and TCRdb holds only the in-frame ones, with some missing. The sample includes 120,000 to 150,000 clones, around 81% of them seen just once. A word on this clone: The antigen remains undetermined.

The receptor's source is a male donor in good health and CMV-seronegative. This chain uses TRBV7-3 with TRBJ2-1; D unresolved. Specimen: PBMCs. The CDR3 spells CASSLTGREQFF. CDR3 in DNA: TGTGCCAGCAGCTTAACGGGCCGTGAGCAGTTCTTC. Drawing the rest from reference TRBV7-3 and TRBJ2-1, the complete variable domain is GAGVSQTPSNKVTEKGKYVELRCDPISGHTALYWYRQSLGQGPEFLIYFQGTGAADDSGLPNDRFFAVRPEGSVSTLKIQRTERGDSAVYLCASSLTGREQFFGPGTRLTVL.